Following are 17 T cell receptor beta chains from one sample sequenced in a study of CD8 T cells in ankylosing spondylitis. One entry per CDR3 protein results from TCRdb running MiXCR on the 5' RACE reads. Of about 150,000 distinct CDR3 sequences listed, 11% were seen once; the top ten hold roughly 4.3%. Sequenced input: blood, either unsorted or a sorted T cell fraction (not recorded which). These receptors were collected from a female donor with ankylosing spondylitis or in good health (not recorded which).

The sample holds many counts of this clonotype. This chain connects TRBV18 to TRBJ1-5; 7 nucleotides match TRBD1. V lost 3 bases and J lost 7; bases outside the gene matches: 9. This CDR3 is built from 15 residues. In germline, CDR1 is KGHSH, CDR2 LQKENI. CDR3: CASSPDRSGGQPQHF. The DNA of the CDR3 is TGTGCCAGCTCACCGGACAGGTCGGGGGGCCAGCCCCAGCATTTT.

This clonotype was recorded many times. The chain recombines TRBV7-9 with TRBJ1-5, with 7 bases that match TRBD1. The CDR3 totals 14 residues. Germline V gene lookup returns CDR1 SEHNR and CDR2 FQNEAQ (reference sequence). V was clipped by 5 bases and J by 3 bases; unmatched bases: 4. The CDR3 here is CASSATGINQPQHF. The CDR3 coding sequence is TGTGCCAGCAGCGCGACAGGGATCAATCAGCCCCAGCATTTT.

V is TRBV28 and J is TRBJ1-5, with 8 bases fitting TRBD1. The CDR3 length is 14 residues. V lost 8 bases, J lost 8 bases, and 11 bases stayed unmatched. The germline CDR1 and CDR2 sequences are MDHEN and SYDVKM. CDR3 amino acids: CASGGDRTLKPQHF. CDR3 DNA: TGTGCCAGCGGCGGGGACAGGACCTTGAAGCCCCAGCATTTT.

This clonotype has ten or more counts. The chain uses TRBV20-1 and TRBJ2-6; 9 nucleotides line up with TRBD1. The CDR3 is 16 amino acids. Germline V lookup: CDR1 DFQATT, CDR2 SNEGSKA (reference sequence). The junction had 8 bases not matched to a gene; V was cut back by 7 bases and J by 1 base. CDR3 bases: TGCAGTGGGGTGGGACAGGGATATTCTGGGGCCAACGTCCTGACTTTC. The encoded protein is CSGVGQGYSGANVLTF.

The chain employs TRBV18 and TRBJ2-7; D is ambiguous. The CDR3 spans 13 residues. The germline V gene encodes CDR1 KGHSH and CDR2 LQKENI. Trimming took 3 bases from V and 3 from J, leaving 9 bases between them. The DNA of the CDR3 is TGTGCCAGCTCACCGCTCAGTAGCTACGAGCAGTACTTC. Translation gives CASSPLSSYEQYF.

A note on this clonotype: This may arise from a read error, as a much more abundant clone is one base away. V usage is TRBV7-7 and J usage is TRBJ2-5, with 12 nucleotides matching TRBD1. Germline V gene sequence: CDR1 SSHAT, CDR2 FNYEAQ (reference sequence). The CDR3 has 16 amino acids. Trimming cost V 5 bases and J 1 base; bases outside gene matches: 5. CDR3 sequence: CASSIGTGGLQETQYF. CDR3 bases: TGTGCCAGCAGCATAGGGACAGGGGGCCTCCAAGAGACCCAGTACTTC.

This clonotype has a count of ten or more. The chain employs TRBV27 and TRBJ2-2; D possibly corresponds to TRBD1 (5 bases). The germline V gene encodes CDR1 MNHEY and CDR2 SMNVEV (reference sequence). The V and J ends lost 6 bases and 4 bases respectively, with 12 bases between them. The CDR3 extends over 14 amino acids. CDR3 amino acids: CASRVKGRTGELFF. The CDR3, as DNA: TGTGCCAGCAGAGTTAAGGGGCGCACCGGGGAGCTGTTTTTT.

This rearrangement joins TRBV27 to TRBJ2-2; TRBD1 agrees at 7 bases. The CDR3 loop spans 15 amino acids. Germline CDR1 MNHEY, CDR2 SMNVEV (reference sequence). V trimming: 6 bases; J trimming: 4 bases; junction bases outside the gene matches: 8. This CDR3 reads CASRERGQSTGELFF. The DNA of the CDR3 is TGTGCCAGCAGGGAAAGGGGGCAGAGCACCGGGGAGCTGTTTTTT.

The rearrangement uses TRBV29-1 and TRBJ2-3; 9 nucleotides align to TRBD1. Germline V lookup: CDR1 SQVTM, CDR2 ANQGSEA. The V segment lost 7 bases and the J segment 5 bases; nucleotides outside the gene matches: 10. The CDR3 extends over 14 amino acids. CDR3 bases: TGCAGCGCCGACCCGGGACAGGGCGGAGATACGCAGTATTTT. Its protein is CSADPGQGGDTQYF.

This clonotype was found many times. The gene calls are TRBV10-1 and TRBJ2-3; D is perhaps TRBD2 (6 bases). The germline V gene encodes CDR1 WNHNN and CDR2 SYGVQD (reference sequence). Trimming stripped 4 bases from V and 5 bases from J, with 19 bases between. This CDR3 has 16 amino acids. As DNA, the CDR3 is TGCGCCAGCAGTGGGCGACTTGGCGGGAAGATAGATACGCAGTATTTT. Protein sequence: CASSGRLGGKIDTQYF.

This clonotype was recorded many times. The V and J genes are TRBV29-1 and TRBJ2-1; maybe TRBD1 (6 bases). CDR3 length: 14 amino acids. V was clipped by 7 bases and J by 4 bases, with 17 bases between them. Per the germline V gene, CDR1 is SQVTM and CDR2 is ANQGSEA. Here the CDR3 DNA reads TGCAGCGGGCATGGGGGCGCCCGATACAATGAGCAGTTCTTC. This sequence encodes CSGHGGARYNEQFF.

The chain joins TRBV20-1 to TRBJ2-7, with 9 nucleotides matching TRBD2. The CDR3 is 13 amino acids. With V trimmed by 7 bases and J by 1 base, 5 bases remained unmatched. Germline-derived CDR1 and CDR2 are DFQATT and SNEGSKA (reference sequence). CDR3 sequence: CSVNSGGSYEQYF. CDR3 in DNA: TGCAGTGTTAACAGCGGGGGGTCCTACGAGCAGTACTTC.

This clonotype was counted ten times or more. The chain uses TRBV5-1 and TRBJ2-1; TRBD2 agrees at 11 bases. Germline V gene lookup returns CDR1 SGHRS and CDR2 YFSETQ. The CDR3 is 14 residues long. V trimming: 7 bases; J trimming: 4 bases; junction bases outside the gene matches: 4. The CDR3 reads CASVAGGFYNEQFF. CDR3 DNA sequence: TGCGCCAGCGTAGCGGGAGGGTTTTACAATGAGCAGTTCTTC. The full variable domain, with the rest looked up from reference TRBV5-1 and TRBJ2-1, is KAGVTQTPRYLIKTRGQQVTLSCSPISGHRSVSWYQQTPGQGLQFLFEYFSETQRNKGNFPGRFSGRQFSNSRSEMNVSTLELGDSALYLCASVAGGFYNEQFFGPGTRLTVL.

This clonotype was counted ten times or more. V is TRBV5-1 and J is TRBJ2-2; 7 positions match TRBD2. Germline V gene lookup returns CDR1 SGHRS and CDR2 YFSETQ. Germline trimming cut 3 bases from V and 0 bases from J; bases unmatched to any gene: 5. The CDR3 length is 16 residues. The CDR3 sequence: CASSWEGLANTGELFF. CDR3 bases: TGCGCCAGCAGCTGGGAGGGGCTAGCGAACACCGGGGAGCTGTTTTTT. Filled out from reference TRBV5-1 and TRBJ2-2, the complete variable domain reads KAGVTQTPRYLIKTRGQQVTLSCSPISGHRSVSWYQQTPGQGLQFLFEYFSETQRNKGNFPGRFSGRQFSNSRSEMNVSTLELGDSALYLCASSWEGLANTGELFFGEGSRLTVL.

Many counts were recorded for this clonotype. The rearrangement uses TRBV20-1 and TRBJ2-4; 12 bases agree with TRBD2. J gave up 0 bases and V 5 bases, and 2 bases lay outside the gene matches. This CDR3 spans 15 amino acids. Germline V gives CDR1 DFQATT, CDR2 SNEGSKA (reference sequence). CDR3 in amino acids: CSAELAGGAKNIQYF. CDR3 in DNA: TGCAGTGCTGAACTAGCGGGAGGAGCCAAAAACATTCAGTACTTC.

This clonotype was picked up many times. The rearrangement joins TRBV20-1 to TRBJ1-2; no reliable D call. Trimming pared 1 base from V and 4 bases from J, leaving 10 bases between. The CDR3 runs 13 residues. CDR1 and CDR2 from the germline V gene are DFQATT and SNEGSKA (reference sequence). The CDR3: CSARGADGYGYTF. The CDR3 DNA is TGCAGTGCTAGAGGAGCGGACGGCTATGGCTACACCTTC.

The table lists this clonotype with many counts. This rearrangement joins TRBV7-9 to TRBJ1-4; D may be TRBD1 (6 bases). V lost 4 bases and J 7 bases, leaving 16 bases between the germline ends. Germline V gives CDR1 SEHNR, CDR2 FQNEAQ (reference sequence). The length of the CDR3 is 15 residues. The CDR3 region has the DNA TGTGCCAGCAGCTCGCCCAGGGGCGGTAGTGAAAAACTGTTTTTT. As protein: CASSSPRGGSEKLFF.